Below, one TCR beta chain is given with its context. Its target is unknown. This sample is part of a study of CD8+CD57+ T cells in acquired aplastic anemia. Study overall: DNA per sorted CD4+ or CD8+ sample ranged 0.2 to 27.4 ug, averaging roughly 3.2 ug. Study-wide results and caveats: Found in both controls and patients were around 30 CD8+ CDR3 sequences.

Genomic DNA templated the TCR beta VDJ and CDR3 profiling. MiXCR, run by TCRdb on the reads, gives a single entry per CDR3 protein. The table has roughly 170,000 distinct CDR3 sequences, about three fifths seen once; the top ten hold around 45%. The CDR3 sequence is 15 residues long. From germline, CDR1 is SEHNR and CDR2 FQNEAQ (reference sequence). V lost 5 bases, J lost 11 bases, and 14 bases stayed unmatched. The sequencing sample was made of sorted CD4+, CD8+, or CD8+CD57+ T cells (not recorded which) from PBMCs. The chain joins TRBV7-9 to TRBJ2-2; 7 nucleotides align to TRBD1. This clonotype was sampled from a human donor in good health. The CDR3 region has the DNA TGTGCCAGCAGCCTAGGGACAGCGGTCAACTACGAGCTGTTTTTT. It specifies CASSLGTAVNYELFF.